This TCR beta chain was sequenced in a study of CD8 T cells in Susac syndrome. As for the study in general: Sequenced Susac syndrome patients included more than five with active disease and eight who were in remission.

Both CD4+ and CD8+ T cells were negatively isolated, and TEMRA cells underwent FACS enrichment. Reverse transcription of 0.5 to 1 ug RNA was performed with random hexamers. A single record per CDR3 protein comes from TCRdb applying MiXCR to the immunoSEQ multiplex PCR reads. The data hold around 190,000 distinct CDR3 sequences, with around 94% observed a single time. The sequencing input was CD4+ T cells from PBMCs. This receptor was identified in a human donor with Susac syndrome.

The CDR3: CASEFGSGQETQYF. The CDR3 DNA is TGTGCCAGCGAGTTTGGTAGCGGACAAGAGACCCAGTACTTC. V usage is TRBV3-1 and J usage is TRBJ2-5; tentative D call: TRBD2 (6 bases). Looked up from germline, CDR1 is LGHDT and CDR2 is YNNKEL (reference sequence). The length of the CDR3 is 14 residues. V lost 8 bases and J lost 2, with 15 bases in between.